The present TCR beta chain was sequenced within a study of cytomegalovirus exposure and HLA in healthy donors. This clone was detected a few times. The antigen is not known. This CDR3 is 18 amino acids long. Looked up from germline, CDR1 is SGHVS and CDR2 is FQNEAQ. V gave up 3 bases and J gave up 1 base; unmatched junction bases: 11. Broader study findings: Common viral pathogens (according to a later analysis) appeared linked to several of the most significant clusters.

PCR employed 60 Vbeta and 13 Jbeta primers. Clones were sequenced by immunoSEQ multiplex PCR, and TCRdb holds only the in-frame ones, with some missing. Of 150,000 to 200,000 clones listed, roughly 9.4% are singletons. The clonotype was recovered from a woman aged 25 to 39 in good health and CMV-seropositive. The chain joins TRBV7-8 to TRBJ2-4; 8 bases are shared with TRBD2. The sample comprised PBMCs. Here the CDR3 DNA reads TGTGCCAGCAGCTTTCTAGCGGGCATGGGATTGGCCAAAAACATTCAGTACTTC. As protein: CASSFLAGMGLAKNIQYF.